Listed below are T cell receptor beta chains from one sample, sequenced in a study of molecular identifiers for immune sequencing clone quantification. MiXCR, run by TCRdb on the PCR reads, gives a single entry per CDR3 protein. The sample contains 80,000 to 130,000 distinct CDR3 sequences, roughly 38% of which appear only once. The sample was naive CD8+ T cells from blood, with Jurkat cell RNA spiked in. These receptors were collected from a human donor in good health. Some libraries in this study had Jurkat cell RNA spiked in. Both conserved end residues are part of each CDR3. D genes are given only for firm matches. Rows may omit the clone size; those that give it use once, few, many or a size class.

len: 15
abundance: many
d_gene: .
j_gene: TRBJ2-2
v_gene: TRBV27
CDR3aa: CASSLSGQYTGELFF
CDR3nt: TGTGCCAGCAGTTTATCAGGCCAGTACACCGGGGAGCTGTTTTTT

len: 16
abundance: .
d_gene: .
j_gene: TRBJ2-7
v_gene: TRBV6-5
CDR3aa: CASSYSKRGATYEQYF
CDR3nt: TGTGCCAGCAGTTACTCGAAGAGGGGGGCAACCTACGAGCAGTACTTC

len: 17
abundance: few
d_gene: .
j_gene: TRBJ2-1
v_gene: TRBV6-2/TRBV6-3
CDR3aa: CASSYSSGDEPTNEQFF
CDR3nt: TGTGCCAGCAGTTACTCGTCAGGGGACGAACCCACCAATGAGCAGTTCTTC

len: 16
abundance: .
d_gene: .
j_gene: TRBJ1-6
v_gene: TRBV9
CDR3aa: CASSADVSSYNSPLHF
CDR3nt: TGTGCCAGCAGCGCCGATGTGAGCTCCTATAATTCACCCCTCCACTTT

len: 14
abundance: few
d_gene: TRBD1
j_gene: TRBJ1-1
v_gene: TRBV5-6
CDR3aa: CASSLGTGSAEAFF
CDR3nt: TGTGCCAGCAGCTTGGGGACAGGGAGTGCTGAAGCTTTCTTT

len: 19
abundance: .
d_gene: .
j_gene: TRBJ1-5
v_gene: TRBV20-1
CDR3aa: CSATRALSGSYHITDTQHF
CDR3nt: TGCAGTGCCACTAGGGCCCTTAGCGGGAGTTACCACATCACGGATACGCAGCATTTT

len: 15
abundance: .
d_gene: .
j_gene: TRBJ1-5
v_gene: TRBV28
CDR3aa: CVSSLLTGSGQPQQF
CDR3nt: TGTGTCAGCAGCCTCCTGACAGGATCAGGCCAGCCCCAGCAATTT

len: 12
abundance: many
d_gene: .
j_gene: TRBJ2-3
v_gene: TRBV12-3/TRBV12-4
CDR3aa: CASSPGTLTQYF
CDR3nt: TGTGCCAGCAGTCCCGGGACTTTGACGCAGTATTTT

len: 15
abundance: many
d_gene: TRBD2
j_gene: TRBJ2-1
v_gene: TRBV5-6
CDR3aa: CASRTTSGLYNEQFF
CDR3nt: TGTGCCAGCAGGACTACTAGCGGACTCTACAATGAGCAGTTCTTC

len: 13
abundance: .
d_gene: .
j_gene: TRBJ2-7
v_gene: TRBV9
CDR3aa: CASSKLGGGEQYF
CDR3nt: TGTGCCAGCAGCAAACTGGGAGGGGGTGAGCAGTACTTC

len: 12
abundance: many
d_gene: .
j_gene: TRBJ1-2
v_gene: TRBV29-1
CDR3aa: CSVEDSGNGYTF
CDR3nt: TGCAGCGTTGAAGATAGCGGGAATGGCTACACCTTC

len: 12
abundance: .
d_gene: .
j_gene: TRBJ2-3
v_gene: TRBV12-3/TRBV12-4
CDR3aa: CASSGGTDTQYF
CDR3nt: TGTGCCAGCAGTGGGGGGACAGATACGCAGTATTTT

len: 15
abundance: .
d_gene: TRBD1
j_gene: TRBJ1-1
v_gene: TRBV5-3
CDR3aa: CASSLGNRGWIGAFF
CDR3nt: TGTGCCAGCAGCCTAGGGAACAGGGGGTGGATCGGAGCTTTCTTT

len: 11
abundance: few
d_gene: .
j_gene: TRBJ2-7
v_gene: TRBV13
CDR3aa: CASAWSYEQYF
CDR3nt: TGTGCCAGTGCGTGGTCCTACGAGCAGTACTTC

len: 17
abundance: .
d_gene: TRBD2
j_gene: TRBJ2-3
v_gene: TRBV20-1
CDR3aa: CSARFPRTSGWTDTQYF
CDR3nt: TGCAGTGCTAGATTCCCAAGGACTAGCGGGTGGACAGATACGCAGTATTTT

len: 15
abundance: .
d_gene: TRBD2
j_gene: TRBJ2-5
v_gene: TRBV7-9
CDR3aa: CASSRLAGAEETQYF
CDR3nt: TGTGCCAGCAGCCGACTAGCGGGAGCGGAGGAGACCCAGTACTTC

len: 13
abundance: few
d_gene: .
j_gene: TRBJ2-7
v_gene: TRBV7-9
CDR3aa: CASSPDGPQEQYF
CDR3nt: TGTGCCAGCAGCCCGGACGGCCCACAGGAGCAGTACTTC

len: 16
abundance: few
d_gene: TRBD2
j_gene: TRBJ2-1
v_gene: TRBV6-5
CDR3aa: CASGKSIAGGHNEQFF
CDR3nt: TGTGCCAGCGGTAAAAGTATAGCGGGAGGCCACAATGAGCAGTTCTTC

len: 14
abundance: many
d_gene: .
j_gene: TRBJ2-2
v_gene: TRBV6-2/TRBV6-3
CDR3aa: CASSLVGNTGELFF
CDR3nt: TGTGCCAGCAGTTTAGTGGGGAACACCGGGGAGCTGTTTTTT

len: 19
abundance: .
d_gene: TRBD2
j_gene: TRBJ2-4
v_gene: TRBV4-1
CDR3aa: CASSQEPSGGGRSKNIQYF
CDR3nt: TGCGCCAGCAGCCAAGAGCCTAGCGGGGGGGGTAGGTCCAAAAACATTCAGTACTTC

len: 15
abundance: .
d_gene: .
j_gene: TRBJ2-7
v_gene: TRBV5-6
CDR3aa: CASCWGQGPPYEQYF
CDR3nt: TGTGCCAGCTGCTGGGGTCAGGGGCCCCCATACGAGCAGTACTTC

len: 15
abundance: .
d_gene: TRBD1
j_gene: TRBJ2-5
v_gene: TRBV7-6
CDR3aa: CASSLPGQGIETQYF
CDR3nt: TGTGCCAGCAGCCTACCGGGACAGGGGATAGAGACCCAGTACTTC

len: 17
abundance: .
d_gene: .
j_gene: TRBJ1-4
v_gene: TRBV20-1
CDR3aa: CSARVLGHLATNEKPYF
CDR3nt: TGCAGTGCTAGAGTCCTGGGACACCTAGCAACTAATGAAAAACCGTATTTT

len: 14
abundance: few
d_gene: .
j_gene: TRBJ2-7
v_gene: TRBV27
CDR3aa: CASSLSQVGYEQYF
CDR3nt: TGTGCCAGCAGTTTATCGCAAGTGGGCTACGAGCAGTACTTC

len: 13
abundance: .
d_gene: .
j_gene: TRBJ2-2
v_gene: TRBV28
CDR3aa: CASSLRQGGELFF
CDR3nt: TGTGCCAGCAGTTTACGGCAGGGAGGGGAGCTGTTTTTT

len: 15
abundance: few
d_gene: TRBD2
j_gene: TRBJ2-3
v_gene: TRBV7-8
CDR3aa: CASRPMTSVADTQYF
CDR3nt: TGTGCCAGCAGACCGATGACTAGCGTGGCAGATACGCAGTATTTT

len: 15
abundance: many
d_gene: .
j_gene: TRBJ2-3
v_gene: TRBV4-3
CDR3aa: CASSQEYRTADTQYF
CDR3nt: TGCGCCAGCAGCCAAGAGTACAGGACTGCAGATACGCAGTATTTT

len: 14
abundance: many
d_gene: .
j_gene: TRBJ2-7
v_gene: TRBV4-2
CDR3aa: CASSQGRSRYEQYF
CDR3nt: TGTGCCAGCAGCCAAGGTCGGAGCCGCTACGAGCAGTACTTC